A single sample gave rise to the 25 T cell receptor beta chains below, sequenced in a study of T cell responses to AZD1222 COVID-19 vaccine. The protocol was immunoSEQ multiplex PCR, while the TCRdb copy is restricted to in-frame clones and leaves out a portion. The table has about 100,000 clones, 80% to 90% seen once. This specimen was peripheral blood, taken on day 0 of MenACWY control vaccination. The source is an adult in good health.

The rearrangement links TRBV28 to TRBJ1-1; 9 bases map to TRBD1. In germline, CDR1 is MDHEN, CDR2 SYDVKM. The length of the CDR3 is 17 residues. The junction had 16 bases not matched to a gene; V was cut back by 6 bases and J by 5 bases. CDR3 coding DNA: TGTGCCAGCAGACGGGACAGGGTGGGGAGACGGGGGACTGAAGCTTTCTTT. Protein: CASRRDRVGRRGTEAFF. The full variable domain, completed using reference TRBV28 and TRBJ1-1, is DVKVTQSSRYLVKRTGEKVFLECVQDMDHENMFWYRQDPGLGLRLIYFSYDVKMKEKGDIPEGYSVSREKKERFSLILESASTNQTSMYLCASRRDRVGRRGTEAFFGQGTRLTVV.

The chain has TRBV19 and TRBJ2-1, with 10 bases identical to TRBD1. The CDR3 runs 16 residues. From germline, CDR1 is LNHDA and CDR2 SQIVND (reference sequence). Trimming took 5 bases from V and 0 from J; bases not matched to a gene: 4. The CDR3 coding sequence is TGTGCCAGTAGTGGGACAGGGGCAGGCTCCTACAATGAGCAGTTCTTC. Its protein is CASSGTGAGSYNEQFF.

The chain links TRBV19 to TRBJ2-7, with 13 nucleotides matching TRBD2. The CDR3 length is 14 residues. The V gene's germline CDR1 is LNHDA and CDR2 SQIVND (reference sequence). J gave up 6 bases and V 6 bases, and 5 bases lay outside the gene matches. CDR3 bases: TGTGCCAGTAGCGGACTAGCGGGAGCGGGCGAGCAGTACTTC. Translated: CASSGLAGAGEQYF.

The chain links TRBV7-9 to TRBJ1-1; tentatively, D is TRBD1 (5 bases). The V gene's germline CDR1 is SEHNR and CDR2 FQNEAQ (reference sequence). V lost 1 base and J lost 0, with 15 bases in between. CDR3 size: 17 residues. CDR3 sequence reads: CASSLVFGTGMNTEAFF. Here the CDR3 DNA reads TGTGCCAGCAGCTTAGTCTTCGGGACGGGGATGAACACTGAAGCTTTCTTT.

The chain has TRBV11-2 and TRBJ2-7; possibly TRBD1 for D (6 bases). The CDR3 has 14 amino acids. The germline V gene has CDR1 SGHAT and CDR2 FQNNGV. Trimming removed 3 bases at V and 3 bases at J, with 12 bases between. CDR3 nucleotides: TGTGCCAGCAGCTTGTCCGGACAGTTCTACGAGCAGTACTTC. Translated: CASSLSGQFYEQYF. The variable domain in full, completed from reference TRBV11-2 and TRBJ2-7, reads EAGVAQSPRYKIIEKRQSVAFWCNPISGHATLYWYQQILGQGPKLLIQFQNNGVVDDSQLPKDRFSAERLKGVDSTLKIQPAKLEDSAVYLCASSLSGQFYEQYFGPGTRLTVT.

V and J are TRBV12-3 or TRBV12-4 and TRBJ1-1; D not certain. V dropped 6 bases and J dropped 0 bases, with 8 bases sitting between them. This CDR3 has 13 amino acids. The CDR3 spells CASRSPVNTEAFF. CDR3 DNA sequence: TGTGCCAGCAGGTCTCCGGTGAACACTGAAGCTTTCTTT.

This CDR3 reads CASSSPTGRVEKLFF. The CDR3 nucleotides are TGTGCCAGCAGTTCTCCGACAGGGAGGGTTGAAAAACTGTTTTTT. The genes are TRBV28 and TRBJ1-4, with TRBD1 matching over 7 bases. V lost 4 bases and J lost 7; bases outside the gene matches: 9. The CDR3 runs 15 residues. CDR1 MDHEN and CDR2 SYDVKM come from the germline V gene.

This chain uses TRBV3-1 (or the pseudogene TRBV3-2) with TRBJ2-3; D is ambiguous. The V end lost 2 bases, the J end lost 3 bases, and 9 bases lay between the germline ends. The length of the CDR3 is 14 residues. From germline, CDR1 is LGHDT and CDR2 YNNKEL (reference sequence). The CDR3 nucleotides are TGTGCCAGCAGCCAAAACCAAATTACAGATACGCAGTATTTT. Translation gives CASSQNQITDTQYF.

The sample holds one count of this clone. This sequence joins TRBV27 and TRBJ2-2; 10 bases fit TRBD2. This CDR3 contains 16 residues. J gave up 4 bases and V 5 bases, and 7 bases lay outside the gene matches. Germline loops: CDR1 MNHEY, CDR2 SMNVEV (reference sequence). The CDR3 DNA is TGTGCCAGCAGTGGGAGCACTAGCGGGGCCACCGGGGAGCTGTTTTTT. Protein product: CASSGSTSGATGELFF.

This chain joins TRBV5-4 and TRBJ1-1; no firm D call. The length of the CDR3 is 13 residues. The germline V gene encodes CDR1 SGHNT and CDR2 YYREEE (reference sequence). Trimming left V 4 bases short and J 3 bases short, with 10 bases between. CDR3 loop: CASSRNRDTEAFF. In DNA, the CDR3 is TGTGCCAGCAGCCGAAATAGGGACACTGAAGCTTTCTTT.

This clone was seen just once. The rearrangement uses TRBV28 and TRBJ1-1; 10 positions match TRBD1. Germline CDR1 is MDHEN and CDR2 is SYDVKM. CDR3 length: 17 amino acids. V lost 5 bases and J lost 1; bases outside the gene matches: 10. The CDR3 sequence: CASSPGTGVIQNTEAFF. The CDR3 bases are TGTGCCAGCAGTCCTGGGACAGGGGTTATTCAGAACACTGAAGCTTTCTTT.

The chain combines TRBV15 with TRBJ2-3; D remains unclear. The CDR3 sequence is 16 residues long. Germline loops: CDR1 LNHNV, CDR2 YYDKDF (reference sequence). V lost 1 base to trimming and J lost 2 bases, with 13 bases between them. The CDR3 loop reads CATSRGVRKHTDTQYF. The CDR3 bases are TGTGCCACCAGCAGAGGTGTAAGGAAACACACAGATACGCAGTATTTT.

This chain links TRBV4-1 with TRBJ1-1; D possibly corresponds to TRBD1 (6 bases). The CDR3 sequence is 13 residues long. Trimming pared 1 base from V and 8 bases from J, leaving 11 bases between. Germline CDR1 MGHRA, CDR2 YSYEKL. In nucleotides, the CDR3 is TGCGCCAGCAGCCAAGGGAGTAGGGGGGAAGCTTTCTTT. Translating it yields CASSQGSRGEAFF.

The chain joins TRBV11-3 to TRBJ2-4; D is undetermined. The germline V and J ends were trimmed by 3 bases and 1 base, with 7 bases remaining between them. The CDR3 has 14 amino acids. Germline values: CDR1 SGHNT, CDR2 YENEEA. The CDR3: CASSLGYAKNIQYF. The CDR3, as DNA: TGTGCCAGCAGCTTGGGGTATGCCAAAAACATTCAGTACTTC.

The J gene is TRBJ2-1, the V gene TRBV4-3, with D possibly being TRBD2 (5 bases). CDR1 is LGHNA and CDR2 is YSLEER in the germline V gene. There are 17 residues in the CDR3. V lost 1 base and J lost 0, with 13 bases in between. This CDR3 reads CASSQGGLSSSYNEQFF. The CDR3 bases are TGCGCCAGCAGCCAAGGAGGGCTTTCGAGCTCCTACAATGAGCAGTTCTTC.

The V call is TRBV6-5, the J call TRBJ2-1; 9 bases match TRBD1. There are 15 residues in the CDR3. With V trimmed by 6 bases and J by 3 bases, 6 bases remained unmatched. Germline assignment: CDR1 MNHEY and CDR2 SVGAGI. The CDR3 region has the DNA TGTGCCAGCAGGTCGGGACAGGGCGTCTACAATGAGCAGTTCTTC. Protein product: CASRSGQGVYNEQFF.

The chain recombines TRBV7-9 with TRBJ2-7, with a tentative D call TRBD1 (5 bases). The CDR3 totals 14 residues. The germline gives CDR1 SEHNR, CDR2 FQNEAQ (reference sequence). V lost 5 bases to trimming and J lost 3 bases, with 14 bases between them. CDR3 in amino acids: CASSPAGPVYEQYF. CDR3 DNA: TGTGCCAGCAGCCCGGCAGGGCCAGTCTACGAGCAGTACTTC.

The genes are TRBV3-1 (or the pseudogene TRBV3-2) and TRBJ2-1; no clear D. V dropped 0 bases and J dropped 6 bases, with 15 bases sitting between them. The CDR3 contains 16 residues. In germline, CDR1 is LGHDT, CDR2 YNNKEL (reference sequence). CDR3: CASSQDGILRGNEQFF. DNA for the CDR3: TGTGCCAGCAGCCAAGATGGCATCCTTAGAGGCAATGAGCAGTTCTTC.

The rearrangement joins TRBV19 to TRBJ2-5; TRBD1 or TRBD2 may be the D gene (6 bases each). The CDR3 sequence is 13 residues long. Trimming cost V 5 bases and J 5 bases, with 12 bases left between them. CDR1 and CDR2 (germline): LNHDA, SQIVND (reference sequence). The CDR3 sequence is CASSSGGWETQYF. CDR3 sequence (DNA): TGTGCCAGTAGTTCCGGGGGCTGGGAGACCCAGTACTTC.

The chain has TRBV9 and TRBJ1-5; D gene unclear. This CDR3 has 14 residues. Germline V lookup: CDR1 SGDLS, CDR2 YYNGEE. V shed 3 bases and J shed 0 bases, with 7 bases lying between them. The CDR3 reads CASSGGISNQPQHF. The CDR3 bases are TGTGCCAGCAGCGGAGGGATTAGCAATCAGCCCCAGCATTTT.

V gene TRBV3-1 (or the pseudogene TRBV3-2) combines with J gene TRBJ1-3, with D unresolved. The CDR3 totals 16 residues. Germline V gene lookup returns CDR1 LGHDT and CDR2 YNNKEL (reference sequence). Trimming took 3 bases from V and 0 from J, leaving 12 bases between them. DNA for the CDR3: TGTGCCAGCAGCCACCGCAGCGGAAGCTCTGGAAACACCATATATTTT. Residues: CASSHRSGSSGNTIYF.

V usage is TRBV7-9 and J usage is TRBJ2-7; perhaps TRBD1 as D (5 bases). The length of the CDR3 is 14 residues. Germline CDR1 SEHNR, CDR2 FQNEAQ (reference sequence). V shed 1 base and J shed 5 bases, with 12 bases lying between them. CDR3 in DNA: TGTGCCAGCAGCTTAGTGCCAGGGTACCACGAGCAGTACTTC. It yields the protein CASSLVPGYHEQYF.

This clone was recorded a few times. The V and J genes are TRBV5-6 and TRBJ1-2; 10 nucleotides line up with TRBD1. After removal of 0 bases from V and 2 bases from J, the junction contained 1 base not matched to a gene. Germline V gives CDR1 SGHDT, CDR2 YYEEEE. The CDR3 runs 15 residues. For the CDR3, the DNA is TGTGCCAGCAGCTTGGGACAGGGGGCGAACTATGGCTACACCTTC. Translated, it gives CASSLGQGANYGYTF.

The rearrangement links TRBV29-1 to TRBJ1-1; unclear D gene. The CDR3 sequence is 10 residues long. V dropped 7 bases and J dropped 0 bases, with 3 bases sitting between them. Germline CDR1 is SQVTM and CDR2 is ANQGSEA. CDR3 coding DNA: TGCAGCGGGGTGAACACTGAAGCTTTCTTT. Amino acids: CSGVNTEAFF.

CDR3 DNA sequence: TGTGCCAGCCTGCCTAGGGGACGGGACACTGAAGCTTTCTTT. This sequence encodes CASLPRGRDTEAFF. The chain is built from TRBV7-2 and TRBJ1-1, with a tentative D call TRBD1 (5 bases). The CDR3 consists of 14 residues. V was cut by 8 bases and J by 3 bases, with 16 bases left in between. The germline CDR1 and CDR2 sequences are SGHTA and FQGNSA.